The entry that follows covers one T cell receptor beta chain sequence. Its antigen remains undetermined. There are no base qualities to consult, and no much larger clone falls within one base. TCR cDNA was made using 5'RACE template switching, a step that added a universal primer site and unique molecular identifiers. Priming of cDNA synthesis was performed from both the TCR alpha and TCR beta constant segments. Library amplification involved two PCR steps, and the second step added sample barcodes and sequencing adapters. Libraries were sequenced on Illumina HiSeq 2500 (2x100 bp) or NovaSeq (2x150 bp). Per the source publication's procedure: MIGEC was used to demultiplex reads and collapse the reads into UMI consensus sequences, and MiXCR was used for V(D)J alignment. Using edgeR on replicate PBMC samples, clonotypes were called vaccine-responding if FDR was below 0.01 and the log2 fold change was above 5 up to day 15. Bulk clonotypes were assigned CD4 or CD8 identity according to which sequenced CD4 or CD8 repertoire held them at higher abundance. TCRdb cleaned the public reads at Q25 with fastp, built clones with MiXCR and kept in-frame beta chains. Merged by CDR3 protein, the rows form single entries marked with the most common genes and DNA. These V and J calls derive from TCRdb rather than the authors' analysis. The sample table holds 500,000 to 650,000 distinct CDR3 sequences, of which over 9% were seen once. 15% of the sample rests with the top ten.

The sample originates from a study of T cells after yellow fever vaccination (dated by TCRdb to the late 2010s). Context from the whole study: Libraries from fractions with low cell numbers were prepared with the SMART-Seq v4 Ultra Low Input RNA kit. Bulk TCR alpha and beta repertoires were sequenced longitudinally to track T-cell clones before and after primary and booster YFV17D yellow fever vaccination. Two healthy male donors, one aged 18 to 30 and one aged 30 to 40 years, made up the cohort. Blood was drawn at multiple timepoints before and after primary and secondary immunization, with bulk PBMC replicates and cell subsets isolated.

This sample's treatment or condition label indicates: live attenuated yellow fever vaccine strain. At each blood-draw timepoint, two biological replicates of bulk PBMCs were obtained. A standard Ficoll-Paque protocol was used to isolate PBMCs from peripheral blood. TriZol was used to extract RNA from bulk PBMCs, CD4 and CD8 fractions, and dextramer-positive and dextramer-negative fractions. The CDR3 contains 13 residues, cysteine and phenylalanine counted. Kept here is only the CDR3 DNA, which spans 39 bases and is read in frame from base 1. V and J are truncated by 2 bases and 4 bases respectively, leaving an intervening sequence of 6 bases. The paper as a whole reports these results and caveats: After the booster, most clones that had expanded after primary vaccination were detected again (around 96% of CD4 and more than 80% of CD8), suggesting broad maintenance of memory. Compared with the primary T-cell response, the secondary T-cell response was weaker but faster, peaking on day 5 rather than day 15. Only two donors were included in the study, so the extent to which the findings can be generalized is limited. FACS-sorted repertoires could contain abundant contaminating clonotypes from the bulk population, so computational filtering was required. A small fraction of clonotypes showed up in both the CD4 and CD8 compartments, probably as a result of convergent recombination.

In this chain, TRBV12-3 or TRBV12-4 is recombined with TRBJ1-3; TRBD1 is a possible D gene, resting on 5 matching bases. The receptor was isolated from a man between 25 and 39 years old who received the YFV17D yellow fever vaccine. Sequences were derived from PBMCs, sampled on the day of the yellow fever booster vaccination. Read as DNA, the sequence is TGTGCCAGCAGTTTAAGGGGCGGAAACACCATATATTTT. This encodes CASSLRGGNTIYF.